The clone carrying this TCR beta chain has only a few counts. The V segment lost 6 bases and the J segment 5 bases; nucleotides outside the gene matches: 16. Germline loops: CDR1 SNHLY, CDR2 FYNNEI. This CDR3 is 17 amino acids long. Repertoires were generated with immunoSEQ multiplex PCR, while TCRdb's copy carries only in-frame clones and drops some. The sample includes 35,000 to 45,000 clones, more than 60% seen only once; the top ten take roughly 2%. The sample is drawn from a study of blood T cell repertoires in COVID-19. Sequencing was performed on peripheral blood. This sequence was found in a man aged 55-75 years with active COVID-19. The genes are TRBV2 and TRBJ1-1, with 9 bases matching TRBD1. DNA of the CDR3: TGTGCCAGCAGCCCTAGAGGGACAGGGTCTTCGGGGACTGAAGCTTTCTTT. Amino acid sequence: CASSPRGTGSSGTEAFF. Full variable domain (missing parts from reference TRBV2 and TRBJ1-1): EPEVTQTPSHQVTQMGQEVILRCVPISNHLYFYWYRQILGQKVEFLVSFYNNEISEKSEIFDDQFSVERPDGSNFTLKIRSTKLEDSAMYFCASSPRGTGSSGTEAFFGQGTRLTVV.